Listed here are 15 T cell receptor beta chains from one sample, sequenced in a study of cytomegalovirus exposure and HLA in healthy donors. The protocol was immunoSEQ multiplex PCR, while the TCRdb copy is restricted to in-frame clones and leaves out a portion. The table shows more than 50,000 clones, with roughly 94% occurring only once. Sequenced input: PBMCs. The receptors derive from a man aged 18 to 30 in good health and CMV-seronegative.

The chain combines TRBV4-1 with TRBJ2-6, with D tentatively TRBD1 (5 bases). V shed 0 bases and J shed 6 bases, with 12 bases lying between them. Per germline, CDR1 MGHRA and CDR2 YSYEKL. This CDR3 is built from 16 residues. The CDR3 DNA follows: TGCGCCAGCAGCCAAGATTGGGGCCCCACGGCCAACGTCCTGACTTTC. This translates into CASSQDWGPTANVLTF.

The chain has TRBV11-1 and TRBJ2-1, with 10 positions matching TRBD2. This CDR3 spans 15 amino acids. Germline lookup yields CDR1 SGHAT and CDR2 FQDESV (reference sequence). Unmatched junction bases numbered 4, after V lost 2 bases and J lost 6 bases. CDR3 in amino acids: CASSLLAGAINEQFF. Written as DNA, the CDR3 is TGTGCCAGCAGCTTACTAGCGGGAGCGATCAATGAGCAGTTCTTC.

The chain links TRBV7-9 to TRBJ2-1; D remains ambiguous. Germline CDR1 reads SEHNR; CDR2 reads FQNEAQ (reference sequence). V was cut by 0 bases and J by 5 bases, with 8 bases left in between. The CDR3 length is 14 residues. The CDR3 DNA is TGTGCCAGCAGCTTAGCGTATACGGACAATGAGCAGTTCTTC. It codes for CASSLAYTDNEQFF. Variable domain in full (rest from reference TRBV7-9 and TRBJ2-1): DTGVSQNPRHKITKRGQNVTFRCDPISEHNRLYWYRQTLGQGPEFLTYFQNEAQLEKSRLLSDRFSAERPKGSFSTLEIQRTEQGDSAMYLCASSLAYTDNEQFFGPGTRLTVL.

The CDR3 DNA reads as TGTGCCAGCAGTTACAGCACAGGGATTGGCGCCGGGGAGCTGTTTTTT. Translated: CASSYSTGIGAGELFF. The chain carries TRBV6-5 and TRBJ2-2; D may be TRBD1 (6 bases). V lost 2 bases and J lost 6, with 16 bases in between. Germline assignment: CDR1 MNHEY and CDR2 SVGAGI. The CDR3 is 16 amino acids.

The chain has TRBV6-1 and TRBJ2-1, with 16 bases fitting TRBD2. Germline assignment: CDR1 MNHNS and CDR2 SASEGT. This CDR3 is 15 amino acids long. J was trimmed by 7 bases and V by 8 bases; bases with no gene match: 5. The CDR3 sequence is CASGTSGRAGNEQFF. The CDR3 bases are TGTGCCAGCGGGACTAGCGGGAGGGCCGGGAATGAGCAGTTCTTC.

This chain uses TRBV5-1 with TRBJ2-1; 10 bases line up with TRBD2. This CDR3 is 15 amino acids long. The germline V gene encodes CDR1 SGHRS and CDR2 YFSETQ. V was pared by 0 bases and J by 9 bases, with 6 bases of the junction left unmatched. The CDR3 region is CASSLAASGSGEQFF. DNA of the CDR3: TGCGCCAGCAGCTTGGCGGCTAGCGGGAGCGGTGAGCAGTTCTTC.

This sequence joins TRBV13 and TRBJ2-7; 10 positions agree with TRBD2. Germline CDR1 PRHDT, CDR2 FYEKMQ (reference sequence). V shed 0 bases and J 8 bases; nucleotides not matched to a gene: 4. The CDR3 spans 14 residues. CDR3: CASSLGTSGIQQYF. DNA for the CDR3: TGTGCCAGCAGCTTAGGTACTAGCGGGATACAGCAGTACTTC.

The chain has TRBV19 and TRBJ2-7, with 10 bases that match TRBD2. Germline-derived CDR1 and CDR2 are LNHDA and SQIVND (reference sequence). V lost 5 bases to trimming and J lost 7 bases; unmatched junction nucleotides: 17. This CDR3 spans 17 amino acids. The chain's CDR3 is CASSPDKGLAGAGEQYF. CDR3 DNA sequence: TGTGCCAGTAGTCCGGACAAAGGGCTAGCGGGAGCTGGTGAGCAGTACTTC.

The CDR3, as DNA: TGTGCCAGCAGCCAAGGAACTAGCGGAACCTACGAGCAGTACTTC. It encodes CASSQGTSGTYEQYF. V is TRBV4-2 and J is TRBJ2-7; TRBD2 aligns across 8 bases. The CDR3 runs to 15 residues. Trimming took 1 base from V and 2 from J; bases not matched to a gene: 4. Looked up from germline, CDR1 is LGHNA and CDR2 is YNFKEQ.

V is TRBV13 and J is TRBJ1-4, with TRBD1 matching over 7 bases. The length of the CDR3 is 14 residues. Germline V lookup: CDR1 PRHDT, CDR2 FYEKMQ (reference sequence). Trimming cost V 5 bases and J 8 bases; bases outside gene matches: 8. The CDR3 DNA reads TGTGCCAGCAGCCACCCCCGGGACAGCGAAAAACTGTTTTTT. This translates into CASSHPRDSEKLFF.

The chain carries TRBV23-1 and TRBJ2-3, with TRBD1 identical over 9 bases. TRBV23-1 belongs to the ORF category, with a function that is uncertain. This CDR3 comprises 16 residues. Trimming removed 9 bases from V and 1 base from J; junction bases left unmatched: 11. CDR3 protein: CASLSPGQGGTDTQYF. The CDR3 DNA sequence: TGCGCCAGTCTTTCACCGGGACAGGGTGGCACAGATACGCAGTATTTT.

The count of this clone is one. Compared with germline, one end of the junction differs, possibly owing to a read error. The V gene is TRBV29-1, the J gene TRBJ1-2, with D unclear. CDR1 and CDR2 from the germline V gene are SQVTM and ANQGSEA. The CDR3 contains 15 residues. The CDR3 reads CSVEGGSVSHSGCTF. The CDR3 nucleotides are TGCAGCGTTGAGGGAGGGTCCGTTTCTCATAGTGGCTGCACCTTC.

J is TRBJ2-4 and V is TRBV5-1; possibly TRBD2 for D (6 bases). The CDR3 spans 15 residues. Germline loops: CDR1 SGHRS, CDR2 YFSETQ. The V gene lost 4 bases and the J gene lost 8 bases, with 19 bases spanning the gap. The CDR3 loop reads CASSLDGGLGYIQYF. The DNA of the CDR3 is TGCGCCAGCAGCCTGGACGGAGGGTTAGGATACATTCAGTACTTC.

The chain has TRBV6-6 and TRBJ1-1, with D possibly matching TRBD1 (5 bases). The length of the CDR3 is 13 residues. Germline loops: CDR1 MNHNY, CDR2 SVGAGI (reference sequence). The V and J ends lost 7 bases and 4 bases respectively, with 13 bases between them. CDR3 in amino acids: CASNLVGATEAFF. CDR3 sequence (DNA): TGTGCCAGCAATTTGGTTGGGGCCACTGAAGCTTTCTTT.

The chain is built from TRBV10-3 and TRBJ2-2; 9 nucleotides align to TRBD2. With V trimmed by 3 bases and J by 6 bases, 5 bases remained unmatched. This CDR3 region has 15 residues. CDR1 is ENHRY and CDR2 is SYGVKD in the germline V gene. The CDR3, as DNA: TGTGCCATCAGTGATAGCGGGAGAGGTGCCGGGGAGCTGTTTTTT. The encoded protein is CAISDSGRGAGELFF.